The rows below give T cell receptor beta chains drawn from one sample of a study of cytomegalovirus exposure and HLA in healthy donors. Some clones are missing from TCRdb's copy, which holds only in-frame ones; the method was immunoSEQ multiplex PCR. The sample contains 150,000 to 200,000 clones, around 80% of which appear only once. Sequences were obtained from PBMCs. The source is a woman aged 30 to 39 in good health and CMV-seronegative. The CDR3 runs from the conserved cysteine through the conserved F or W. A D gene is named only where the DNA matches it firmly. Part of the rows lack a size; the others show once, few, many or a class for expanded clones.

size,J,V,D,DNA,CDR3
.,TRBJ2-1,TRBV14,.,TGTGCCAGCAGCCGGAGACAGGAGCAGTTCTTC,CASSRRQEQFF
.,TRBJ1-2,TRBV28,.,TGTGCCAGCAGAGAGGGGGGGCACCCTGCGGGCTACACCTTC,CASREGGHPAGYTF
.,TRBJ1-1,TRBV6-4,.,TGTGCCAGCCCTAGGGGCGGGGGGAACACTGAAGCTTTCTTT,CASPRGGGNTEAFF
.,TRBJ1-2,TRBV5-1,TRBD1,TGCGCCAGCAGCTTGGCGTACAGGGGGCACCTAAGGGCCTATGGCTACACCTTC,CASSLAYRGHLRAYGYTF
once,TRBJ2-5,TRBV7-9,TRBD2,TGTGCCAGCAAGCGGGACTTGGAAGAGACCCAGTACTTC,CASKRDLEETQYF
.,TRBJ2-2,TRBV19,.,TGTGCCAGTAGTCCAACGGGGGACACCGGGGAGCTGTTTTTT,CASSPTGDTGELFF
few,TRBJ1-1,TRBV27,TRBD1,TGTGCCAGCAGTTTCCGGACAGGGGTGGGCACTGAAGCTTTCTTT,CASSFRTGVGTEAFF
few,TRBJ1-1,TRBV28,TRBD1,TGTGCCAGCAGCTTACAGGGGGCAGGGAACACTGAAGCTTTCTTT,CASSLQGAGNTEAFF
.,TRBJ1-4,TRBV28,TRBD1,TGTGCCAGCACCCTGACAGGGGGAGGCGAAAAACTGTTTTTT,CASTLTGGGEKLFF
.,TRBJ1-1,TRBV2,.,TGTGCCAGCAGTTTCGGCGAGGTCACTGAAGCTTTCTTT,CASSFGEVTEAFF
.,TRBJ2-7,TRBV2,TRBD2,TGTGCCAGCAGTGAATACTGGACTAGCGGGAGCTTTTCCTCCTACGAGCAGTACTTC,CASSEYWTSGSFSSYEQYF
.,TRBJ2-1,TRBV6-4,TRBD2,TGTGCCAGCAGTGACTCGGGTAGCGGGGGTTCAAATGAGCAGTTCTTC,CASSDSGSGGSNEQFF
.,TRBJ1-4,TRBV4-1,.,TGCGCCAGCAGCCGAGACAGTCCCGCAACTAATGAAAAACTGTTTTTT,CASSRDSPATNEKLFF
.,TRBJ2-4,TRBV30,.,TGTGCCTGGAGTGTACAGGACAGTACCAAAAACATTCAGTACTTC,CAWSVQDSTKNIQYF
.,TRBJ2-3,TRBV4-2,.,TGTGCCAGCAGCCTGGGGGGGGCTAGCGGTTCCCGAATGGGTACGCAGTATTTT,CASSLGGASGSRMGTQYF
.,TRBJ1-4,TRBV6-6,.,TGTGCCAGCAGTTACTCGTCGGGTGCAACTAATGAAAAACTGTTTTTT,CASSYSSGATNEKLFF
.,TRBJ1-3,TRBV14,.,TGTGCCAGCAGCAGAGACCCCAGGTCCGGAAACACCATATATTTT,CASSRDPRSGNTIYF
.,TRBJ1-1,TRBV18,.,TGTGCCAGCTCACCAGGGCCGACCGCTGAAGCTTTCTTT,CASSPGPTAEAFF
.,TRBJ2-1,TRBV6-1,TRBD1,TGTGCTTCTACACGGGACAGGGGGAGCAATGAGCAGTTCTTC,CASTRDRGSNEQFF
.,TRBJ2-1,TRBV9,.,TGTGCCAGCCAACAGGGAAGGGGCAATGAGCAGTTCTTC,CASQQGRGNEQFF
.,TRBJ2-6,TRBV6-5,.,TGTGCCAGCAGTTACCCCCCGCGGCTGCGGGCCAACGTCCTGACTTTC,CASSYPPRLRANVLTF
once,TRBJ2-7,TRBV19,.,TGTGCCAGTAGTAGCCAGGGCCCCTACGAGCAGTACTTC,CASSSQGPYEQYF
.,TRBJ2-1,TRBV5-4,TRBD2,TGTGCCAGCAGCCCGACTAGCGGGGGGTACAATGAGCAGTTCTTC,CASSPTSGGYNEQFF
.,TRBJ1-4,TRBV6-5,TRBD1,TGTGCCAGCAGTAACTCCGGGACAGTTAATGAAAAACTGTTTTTT,CASSNSGTVNEKLFF